These T cell receptor beta chains were read from a single sample in a study of tumor and adjacent non-tumor tissue in lung cancer. MiXCR, run by TCRdb on the multiplex PCR reads, gives a single entry per CDR3 protein. The sample has tens of thousands of distinct CDR3 sequences, around two thirds seen once; the top ten hold about 30%. Sequenced input: distant non-tumor lung tissue. These receptors were taken from a man aged 65-85 years with non-small cell lung cancer. CDR3s include the opening cysteine and the closing phenylalanine or tryptophan. The D gene is left open where the match is weak. Size tells how often a clone was seen (once, few, many) or the class of an expanded clone, and some rows leave it out.

TGCAGCATTGTAGGGGACAGGGTGCGCGGGGAGACCCAGTACTTC | CSIVGDRVRGETQYF | TRBV29-1 | NA | TRBD1 | TRBJ2-5
TGTGCCACCAGGGGATTTAACAATGAGCAGTTCTTC | CATRGFNNEQFF | TRBV28 | NA | NA | TRBJ2-1
TGTGCCAGCAGCTCACTAGGAAAAGATACGCAGTATTTT | CASSSLGKDTQYF | TRBV11-2 | NA | NA | TRBJ2-3
TGTGCCAGCAGAGACAGACAAGGAGAAAAACTGTTTTTT | CASRDRQGEKLFF | TRBV12-3/TRBV12-4 | many | NA | TRBJ1-4
TGTGCCAGCAGTGAACAGGGCCTAAGCACAGATACGCAGTATTTT | CASSEQGLSTDTQYF | TRBV6-1 | many | NA | TRBJ2-3
TGCGCCAGCAGCCAAGGTTATAGCGGGGGGTCCACAGATACGCAGTATTTT | CASSQGYSGGSTDTQYF | TRBV4-1 | NA | TRBD2 | TRBJ2-3
TGCGGCAGCAGCTCGACTAGCGGGGGGCGAGATACGCAGTATTTT | CGSSSTSGGRDTQYF | TRBV5-5 | NA | TRBD2 | TRBJ2-3
TGTGCCAGCAACCAAGTTGGGAATGCGTATAATTCACCCCTCCACTTT | CASNQVGNAYNSPLHF | TRBV14 | NA | NA | TRBJ1-6
TGTGCCAGCAGTTTAGATGGGGCGATAAACGATGAGCAGTTCTTC | CASSLDGAINDEQFF | TRBV12-3/TRBV12-4 | many | NA | TRBJ2-1
TGTGCCTGCAGCTTAGCCTTGGACAGTGCGAACACCGGGGAGCTGTTTTTT | CACSLALDSANTGELFF | TRBV11-1 | NA | NA | TRBJ2-2
TGCAGTGCCCTACAGGGGGCGAACACCGGGGAGCTGTTTTTT | CSALQGANTGELFF | TRBV20-1 | NA | TRBD1 | TRBJ2-2
TGCGCCATCAGCCGGACTAGCGGTCGCACAGATACGCAATATTTT | CAISRTSGRTDTQYF | TRBV5-1 | NA | TRBD2 | TRBJ2-3
TGTGCCAGCAGTAGGTCCGTACCTACCCCGGCACCCCTCCACTTT | CASSRSVPTPAPLHF | TRBV6-5 | NA | NA | TRBJ1-6
TGTGGAAGCAGTGATTCACAGGATTCGGACACCGGGGAGCTGTTTTTT | CGSSDSQDSDTGELFF | TRBV6-1 | NA | NA | TRBJ2-2
TGCGCCAGCAACCAAACAGACAGCTCCTACGATCAGTACTTC | CASNQTDSSYDQYF | TRBV4-1 | NA | NA | TRBJ2-7
TGTGCCAACAGCCCAAAGGGGATTCTTGCCTACGAGCAGTACTTC | CANSPKGILAYEQYF | TRBV7-9 | NA | NA | TRBJ2-7
TGTGCGAGCAGCCCAGGGGTTAAGAGCTATAGCTACACCTTC | CASSPGVKSYSYTF | TRBV11-2 | NA | NA | TRBJ1-2
TGTGCCAGCAGCCAAGCCCAGGGACGGAGCGGGGAGCTGTTTTTT | CASSQAQGRSGELFF | TRBV14 | many | NA | TRBJ2-2
TGTGCCAGCAGTGGTTCACAGGGTTCGGACACCGGGAAGCTATTTTTT | CASSGSQGSDTGKLFF | TRBV6-1 | NA | NA | TRBJ2-2
TGTACCAGCACGAGGGGAGATAGGAATCAGCCCCAGCATTTT | CTSTRGDRNQPQHF | TRBV28 | NA | NA | TRBJ1-5
TGTGCCAGCAGCTTAGATCGGCTAGCCTTGGCCGGGGAGCTGTTTTTC | CASSLDRLALAGELFF | TRBV11-2 | NA | NA | TRBJ2-2
TGCGCCAGCAGCAGGCCCGGACAGAGGGAGAAGGGCGAGCAGTATTTC | CASSRPGQREKGEQYF | TRBV4-1 | NA | NA | TRBJ2-7
TGTGCCTGCAGTTTCCCCGGGGGTAGCACAGATGCGCAGTATTTT | CACSFPGGSTDAQYF | TRBV28 | once | NA | TRBJ2-3
TGTGCCAGCAGTAATTCACAGGGTTCGGACATCGGGGAGGTGTTTTTT | CASSNSQGSDIGEVFF | TRBV6-1 | NA | NA | TRBJ2-2
TGTGCCAGCAGCTTAATAGCAGGGGACATTCAGTACTTC | CASSLIAGDIQYF | TRBV7-3 | few | NA | TRBJ2-4
TGTACCAACAGTGAGTCGACCGAGAGTATCTATGGCTACACCTTC | CTNSESTESIYGYTF | TRBV10-3 | NA | NA | TRBJ1-2
TGTGCAAGCAGCATCGGACAGGGGGCGTGGGGCTACACCTTC | CASSIGQGAWGYTF | TRBV11-2 | once | TRBD1 | TRBJ1-2
TGTGCCAATAGGCAATGGGACAGCTACGAGCAGTACTTC | CANRQWDSYEQYF | TRBV6-5 | NA | TRBD1 | TRBJ2-7